These 30 T cell receptor beta chains were all obtained from the same sample, sequenced in a study of OX40 agonist ivuxolimab in advanced cancers. The repertoire was sequenced with immunoSEQ multiplex PCR; TCRdb's copy has only in-frame clones and lacks some. The sample consists of about 78,000 clones, 85% to 95% of them appearing once. The material sequenced was CD4+ or CD8+ T cells sorted from blood, taken in a trial of the OX40 agonist ivuxolimab. These receptor sequences come from an adult with an advanced solid tumor such as melanoma, head and neck, liver or kidney cancer.

The chain has TRBV11-2 and TRBJ2-3, with D possibly being TRBD2 (6 bases). V lost 7 bases, J lost 1 base, and 15 bases lay in between. Germline V gene data show CDR1 as SGHAT and CDR2 as FQNNGV. The CDR3 has 15 residues. The CDR3 sequence: CASNSGSGGTDTQYF. As DNA, the CDR3 is TGTGCCAGCAACTCGGGTAGCGGCGGCACAGATACGCAGTATTTT.

The rearrangement joins TRBV14 to TRBJ2-7, with D possibly being TRBD1 (6 bases). Trimming cost V 1 base and J 3 bases, with 13 bases left between them. Germline loops: CDR1 SGHDN, CDR2 FVKESK. The CDR3 has 15 residues. The CDR3 nucleotides read TGTGCCAGCAGCCAAGCCCCCGGGACAAACTACGAGCAGTACTTC. The encoded protein is CASSQAPGTNYEQYF.

This chain uses TRBV30 with TRBJ1-5, with a tentative D call TRBD1 (5 bases). The V end was cut by 2 bases, the J end by 0 bases, with 8 bases between. Germline loops: CDR1 GTSNPN, CDR2 SVGIG (reference sequence). The CDR3 sequence is 14 residues long. The CDR3 region is CAWSRGVSNQPQHF. The CDR3 DNA is TGTGCCTGGAGTCGAGGGGTTAGCAATCAGCCCCAGCATTTT.

The chain recombines TRBV7-2 with TRBJ2-6; D is unresolved. There are 17 residues in the CDR3. The germline V gene encodes CDR1 SGHTA and CDR2 FQGNSA. The ends were cut back, 3 bases at V and 0 bases at J, with 12 bases in the middle. The CDR3 DNA follows: TGTGCCAGCAGCTTGGAAACGGCTTTCTCTGGGGCCAACGTCCTGACTTTC. Amino acid sequence: CASSLETAFSGANVLTF.

This chain joins TRBV4-1 and TRBJ2-7; a weak D match, TRBD1 (6 bases). Germline CDR1 MGHRA, CDR2 YSYEKL. V was trimmed by 0 bases and J by 0 bases, leaving 12 bases between them. The CDR3 extends over 16 amino acids. The CDR3 sequence: CASSQEGGGGSYEQYF. The CDR3 nucleotides read TGCGCCAGCAGCCAAGAAGGTGGGGGCGGCTCCTACGAGCAGTACTTC.

The chain is built from TRBV19 and TRBJ1-1; 11 bases match TRBD1. The CDR3 contains 15 residues. With 9 bases clipped from V and 6 bases from J, the junction kept 12 bases outside the gene matches. Germline V CDR1 and CDR2: LNHDA, SQIVND (reference sequence). CDR3 protein: CASTDRGLGFAEAFF. The DNA of the CDR3 is TGTGCCAGCACGGACAGGGGGCTTGGGTTCGCTGAAGCTTTCTTT.

The gene calls are TRBV10-3 and TRBJ2-7, with 8 bases fitting TRBD1. CDR3 length equals 14 residues. V lost 10 bases and J lost 2; bases outside the gene matches: 10. CDR1 and CDR2 from the germline V gene are ENHRY and SYGVKD. The CDR3 nucleotides read TGTGCCAGTGCACCCGGGACAGGACCCTACGAGCAGTACTTC. Amino acid sequence: CASAPGTGPYEQYF.

CDR3 sequence: CASSLVGGAYNEQFF. As DNA, the CDR3 is TGTGCCAGCAGCTTAGTTGGGGGGGCCTACAATGAGCAGTTCTTC. The chain combines TRBV7-8 with TRBJ2-1; 7 nucleotides line up with TRBD2. The V segment lost 1 base and the J segment 2 bases; nucleotides outside the gene matches: 2. The germline V gene has CDR1 SGHVS and CDR2 FQNEAQ. The CDR3 length is 15 residues.

The chain couples TRBV20-1 to TRBJ2-4; D unclear. CDR3 length: 11 residues. Germline CDR1 reads DFQATT; CDR2 reads SNEGSKA (reference sequence). Trimming left V 6 bases short and J 10 bases short, with 13 bases between. The CDR3: CSAPLSHIQYF. CDR3 coding DNA: TGCAGTGCCCCCCTGAGCCATATTCAGTACTTC.

The rearrangement joins TRBV19 to TRBJ2-2; TRBD2 agrees at 8 bases. CDR1 is LNHDA and CDR2 is SQIVND in the germline V gene (reference sequence). The CDR3 covers 15 residues. Trimming took 9 bases from V and 4 from J; bases not matched to a gene: 10. DNA for the CDR3: TGTGCCAGCTTCGGGAGCGGGGGATCCACCGGGGAGCTGTTTTTT. The encoded protein is CASFGSGGSTGELFF. Combining the CDR3 with reference TRBV19 and TRBJ2-2 gives the whole variable domain DGGITQSPKYLFRKEGQNVTLSCEQNLNHDAMYWYRQDPGQGLRLIYYSQIVNDFQKGDIAEGYSVSREKKESFPLTVTSAQKNPTAFYLCASFGSGGSTGELFFGEGSRLTVL.

V usage is TRBV5-1 and J usage is TRBJ1-3; 7 bases agree with TRBD1. The length of the CDR3 is 15 residues. The V gene's germline CDR1 is SGHRS and CDR2 YFSETQ. With 4 bases clipped from V and 4 bases from J, the junction kept 8 bases outside the gene matches. The CDR3, as DNA: TGCGCCAGCAGCCCAGGGGGGACCCACGGAAACACCATATATTTT. Its protein product is CASSPGGTHGNTIYF.

This chain links TRBV28 with TRBJ1-5; D possibly corresponds to TRBD1 (5 bases). The CDR3 extends over 16 amino acids. Trimming left V 3 bases short and J 0 bases short, with 12 bases between. Germline V CDR1 and CDR2: MDHEN, SYDVKM. CDR3 region: CASSLMGTYSNQPQHF. DNA for the CDR3: TGTGCCAGCAGTTTGATGGGGACGTATAGCAATCAGCCCCAGCATTTT.

The rearrangement links TRBV5-1 to TRBJ2-2; D may match TRBD1 or TRBD2 (5 bases each). CDR1 is SGHRS and CDR2 is YFSETQ in the germline V gene. This CDR3 contains 14 residues. The V gene lost 2 bases and the J gene lost 4 bases, with 9 bases spanning the gap. CDR3 sequence (DNA): TGCGCCAGCAGCTTCGGGGCTAGCACCGGGGAGCTGTTTTTT. This codes for CASSFGASTGELFF.

For this clone: This same CDR3 is encoded by further DNA sequences in the sample. This chain joins TRBV5-1 and TRBJ1-4; D remains ambiguous. Trimming took 0 bases from V and 10 from J, leaving 13 bases between them. The germline V gene encodes CDR1 SGHRS and CDR2 YFSETQ. The CDR3 runs 14 residues. CDR3 coding DNA: TGCGCCAGCAGCTTGGTCCCCACGGGGTTAAAACTGTTTTTT. This encodes CASSLVPTGLKLFF.

The chain is built from TRBV2 and TRBJ2-7; D perhaps matches TRBD1 (6 bases). The CDR3 has 13 amino acids. CDR1 SNHLY and CDR2 FYNNEI come from the germline V gene. V was cut by 2 bases and J by 3 bases, with 8 bases left in between. CDR3 DNA: TGTGCCAGCAGTGAACAGGGGAGCTACGAGCAGTACTTC. Its translation: CASSEQGSYEQYF.

J is TRBJ2-7 and V is TRBV6-6; TRBD2 is a possible D gene (5 bases). The V and J ends lost 8 bases and 7 bases respectively, with 15 bases between them. In germline, CDR1 is MNHNY, CDR2 SVGAGI (reference sequence). The CDR3 covers 12 residues. CDR3 sequence: CASLPITGEQYF. The CDR3 DNA follows: TGTGCCAGCCTACCTATTACGGGGGAGCAGTACTTC.

The V call is TRBV6-1, the J call TRBJ1-1; D might be TRBD1 (6 bases). V dropped 5 bases and J dropped 1 base, with 11 bases sitting between them. This CDR3 is built from 14 residues. The germline CDR1 and CDR2 sequences are MNHNS and SASEGT. The CDR3 loop reads CASSPRTENTEAFF. CDR3 sequence (DNA): TGTGCCAGCAGTCCCCGGACAGAGAACACTGAAGCTTTCTTT.

The rearrangement links TRBV4-1 to TRBJ2-5; D remains unclear. The ends were cut back, 1 base at V and 5 bases at J, with 20 bases in the middle. The CDR3 runs 17 residues. Germline V gene sequence: CDR1 MGHRA, CDR2 YSYEKL. This CDR3 is CASSQASPNWGSETQYF. For the CDR3, the DNA is TGCGCCAGCAGCCAAGCTTCTCCCAACTGGGGATCGGAGACCCAGTACTTC.

The chain has TRBV6-5 and TRBJ2-7, with 7 nucleotides matching TRBD2. Germline V gives CDR1 MNHEY, CDR2 SVGAGI. The CDR3 contains 15 residues. Germline trimming cut 4 bases from V and 3 bases from J; bases unmatched to any gene: 9. The CDR3 spells CASSSPASGYYEQYF. The CDR3 DNA is TGTGCCAGCAGTTCCCCGGCTAGCGGCTACTACGAGCAGTACTTC.

This rearrangement joins TRBV6-5 to TRBJ2-1, with unresolved D. Germline V lookup: CDR1 MNHEY, CDR2 SVGAGI. CDR3 length: 14 residues. Trimming stripped 0 bases from V and 6 bases from J, with 9 bases between. The CDR3 reads CASSYSKQINEQFF. The CDR3 region has the DNA TGTGCCAGCAGTTACTCGAAGCAAATCAATGAGCAGTTCTTC.

The chain is built from TRBV28 and TRBJ1-2; 10 bases line up with TRBD1. The CDR3 totals 16 residues. CDR1 and CDR2 from the germline V gene are MDHEN and SYDVKM. Trimming took 4 bases from V and 5 from J; bases not matched to a gene: 10. The CDR3 is CASSSPRDRGRYGYTF. The DNA of the CDR3 is TGTGCCAGCAGTTCTCCCAGGGACAGGGGACGGTATGGCTACACCTTC.

This chain connects TRBV11-2 to TRBJ2-5; 10 nucleotides align to TRBD2. The CDR3 sequence is 16 residues long. V was clipped by 0 bases and J by 1 base; unmatched bases: 2. Germline V lookup: CDR1 SGHAT, CDR2 FQNNGV. CDR3 loop: CASSLDSGGFQETQYF. CDR3 in DNA: TGTGCCAGCAGCTTAGATAGCGGGGGGTTCCAAGAGACCCAGTACTTC.

The V gene is TRBV11-3, the J gene TRBJ2-2; D is unclear. This CDR3 spans 14 amino acids. The germline V gene encodes CDR1 SGHNT and CDR2 YENEEA. Between the trimmed V and J ends, which lost 3 bases and 7 bases, there was a span of 12 bases. CDR3 nucleotides: TGTGCCAGCAGCTTTAGTGGGGTGAGCGGGGAGCTGTTTTTT. Translation gives CASSFSGVSGELFF.

The chain joins TRBV4-2 to TRBJ2-7, with D unresolved. Looked up from germline, CDR1 is LGHNA and CDR2 is YNFKEQ. The CDR3 consists of 14 residues. With 1 base removed from V and 5 bases from J, the gap between germline ends came to 12 bases. The CDR3 nucleotides are TGTGCCAGCAGCCAAGTCCCAGGAGTGGACGAGCAGTACTTC. It yields the protein CASSQVPGVDEQYF.

The chain joins TRBV2 to TRBJ1-3; D is undetermined. The CDR3 runs to 14 residues. The V gene's germline CDR1 is SNHLY and CDR2 FYNNEI. Trimming stripped 6 bases from V and 0 bases from J, with 9 bases between. The CDR3, as DNA: TGTGCCAGCAGCGAGGGCTACTCTGGAAACACCATATATTTT. It encodes CASSEGYSGNTIYF. Filled out from reference TRBV2 and TRBJ1-3, the complete variable domain reads EPEVTQTPSHQVTQMGQEVILRCVPISNHLYFYWYRQILGQKVEFLVSFYNNEISEKSEIFDDQFSVERPDGSNFTLKIRSTKLEDSAMYFCASSEGYSGNTIYFGEGSWLTVV.

This chain links TRBV29-1 with TRBJ2-3; no reliable D call. Germline V CDR1 and CDR2: SQVTM, ANQGSEA. The CDR3 has 10 residues. V lost 7 bases, J lost 8 bases, and 10 bases lay in between. The chain's CDR3 is CSALASTQYF. The CDR3 nucleotides are TGCAGCGCCCTTGCGTCTACGCAGTATTTT.

The sample holds a few counts of this clone. The chain recombines TRBV7-9 with TRBJ1-1; D remains unclear. CDR1 is SEHNR and CDR2 is FQNEAQ in the germline V gene (reference sequence). The CDR3 contains 13 residues. Trimming stripped 4 bases from V and 1 base from J, with 7 bases between. The CDR3 DNA sequence: TGTGCCAGCAGCTCAGGAGGGAACACTGAAGCTTTCTTT. Protein: CASSSGGNTEAFF.

The V call is TRBV11-2, the J call TRBJ2-7, with D hard to call. The CDR3 length is 15 residues. Per germline, CDR1 SGHAT and CDR2 FQNNGV. Trimming took 0 bases from V and 4 from J, leaving 13 bases between them. The CDR3 sequence is CASSLEGWDFYEQYF. CDR3 DNA sequence: TGTGCCAGCAGCTTAGAGGGCTGGGATTTTTACGAGCAGTACTTC.

J is TRBJ2-5 and V is TRBV7-9; D possibly corresponds to TRBD2 (5 bases). The CDR3 consists of 15 residues. V dropped 1 base and J dropped 4 bases, with 13 bases sitting between them. Looked up from germline, CDR1 is SEHNR and CDR2 is FQNEAQ (reference sequence). The CDR3 DNA sequence: TGTGCCAGCAGCTTAGGGCGGGTGGGAGCAGAGACCCAGTACTTC. Translating gives CASSLGRVGAETQYF.

This clone was seen just once. CDR3 DNA: TGTGCCAGTAAGGAGCGGGAGGGCCGATACGGGAACGATGAGCAGTTCTTC. It yields the protein CASKEREGRYGNDEQFF. The genes are TRBV19 and TRBJ2-1, with 10 bases identical to TRBD2. The germline CDR1 and CDR2 sequences are LNHDA and SQIVND (reference sequence). The CDR3 has 17 residues. V dropped 7 bases and J dropped 8; count of bases not matched to a gene: 17. Variable domain in full (rest from reference TRBV19 and TRBJ2-1): DGGITQSPKYLFRKEGQNVTLSCEQNLNHDAMYWYRQDPGQGLRLIYYSQIVNDFQKGDIAEGYSVSREKKESFPLTVTSAQKNPTAFYLCASKEREGRYGNDEQFFGPGTRLTVL.